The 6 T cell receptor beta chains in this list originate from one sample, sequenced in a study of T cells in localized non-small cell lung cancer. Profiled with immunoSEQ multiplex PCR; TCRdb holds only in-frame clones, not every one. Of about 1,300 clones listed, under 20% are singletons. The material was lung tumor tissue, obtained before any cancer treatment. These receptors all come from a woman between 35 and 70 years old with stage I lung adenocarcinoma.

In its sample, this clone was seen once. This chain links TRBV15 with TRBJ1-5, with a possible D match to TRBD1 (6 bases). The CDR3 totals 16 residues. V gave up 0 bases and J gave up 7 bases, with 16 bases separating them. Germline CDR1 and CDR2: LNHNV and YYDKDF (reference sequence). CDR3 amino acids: CATSRDTAGARQPQHF. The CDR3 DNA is TGTGCCACCAGCAGAGATACTGCGGGGGCCCGCCAGCCCCAGCATTTT.

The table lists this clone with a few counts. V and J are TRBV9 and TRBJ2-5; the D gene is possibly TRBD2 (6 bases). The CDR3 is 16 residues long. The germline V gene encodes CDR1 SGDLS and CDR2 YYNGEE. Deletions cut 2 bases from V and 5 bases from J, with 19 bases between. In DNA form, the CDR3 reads TGTGCCAGCAGCGTGGATTCGGGTAGCGGAGTGGAGACCCAGTACTTC. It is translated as CASSVDSGSGVETQYF.

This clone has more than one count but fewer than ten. For the CDR3, the DNA is TGTGCCAGCAGGTCCGAGTGGGGCGCAGATACGCAGTATTTT. Protein product: CASRSEWGADTQYF. The V gene is TRBV6-7, the J gene TRBJ2-3; weak D call: TRBD1 (5 bases). TRBV6-7 is marked as an open reading frame, function uncertain. Trimming cost V 6 bases and J 4 bases, with 14 bases left between them. The CDR3 is made up of 14 amino acids.

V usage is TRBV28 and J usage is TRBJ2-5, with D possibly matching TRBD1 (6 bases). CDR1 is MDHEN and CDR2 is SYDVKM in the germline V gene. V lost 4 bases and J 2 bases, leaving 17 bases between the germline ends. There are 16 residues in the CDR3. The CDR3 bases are TGTGCCAGCAGTTACCAAAGGGCAGACAGGCAAGAGACCCAGTACTTC. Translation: CASSYQRADRQETQYF. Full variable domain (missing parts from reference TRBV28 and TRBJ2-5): DVKVTQSSRYLVKRTGEKVFLECVQDMDHENMFWYRQDPGLGLRLIYFSYDVKMKEKGDIPEGYSVSREKKERFSLILESASTNQTSMYLCASSYQRADRQETQYFGPGTRLLVL.

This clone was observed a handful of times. CDR3 DNA: TGTGCCTGGAGTGAGACAGGACGTACGCAGTATTTT. Translation: CAWSETGRTQYF. The J gene is TRBJ2-3, the V gene TRBV30; D is possibly TRBD1 (6 bases). Germline CDR1 reads GTSNPN; CDR2 reads SVGIG (reference sequence). Trimming cost V 1 base and J 8 bases, with 10 bases left between them. The CDR3 loop spans 12 amino acids. Supplemented by reference TRBV30 and TRBJ2-3, the full variable domain reads SQTIHQWPATLVQPVGSPLSLECTVEGTSNPNLYWYRQAAGRGLQLLFYSVGIGQISSEVPQNLSASRPQDRQFILSSKKLLLSDSGFYLCAWSETGRTQYFGPGTRLTVL.

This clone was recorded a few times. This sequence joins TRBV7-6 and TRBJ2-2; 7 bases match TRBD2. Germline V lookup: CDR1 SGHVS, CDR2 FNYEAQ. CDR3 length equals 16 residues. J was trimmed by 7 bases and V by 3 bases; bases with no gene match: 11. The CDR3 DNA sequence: TGTGCCAGCAGCTTTCGACCGGGGGGAGTGGGCGGGGAGCTGTTTTTT. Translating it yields CASSFRPGGVGGELFF.